What follows is one T cell receptor (beta chain) and its context. This specimen comes from a study of cytomegalovirus exposure and HLA in healthy donors. The PCR made use of 60 Vbeta and 13 Jbeta primers. The protocol was immunoSEQ multiplex PCR, while the TCRdb copy is restricted to in-frame clones and leaves out a portion. The table lists about 200,000 clones. V was pared by 7 bases and J by 5 bases, with 10 bases of the junction left unmatched. There are 13 residues in the CDR3. The germline gives CDR1 SQVTM, CDR2 ANQGSEA. The rearrangement joins TRBV29-1 to TRBJ2-7; 8 bases map to TRBD2. The sequenced material came from PBMCs. This sequence originates from a girl aged 2-15 years in good health and CMV-seropositive. This CDR3 is CSGTGTRFNEQYF. The CDR3 coding sequence is TGCAGCGGAACCGGGACTAGGTTTAACGAGCAGTACTTC.